In this sample, the clone carrying this TCR beta chain turned up many times. The data stem from a study of T cells in Graves' hyperthyroidism and ophthalmopathy. Study-wide context: The initial diagnosis was the point when peripheral blood was collected, ahead of any treatment.

Lactation, pregnancy, other autoimmune disease or uncontrolled infection led to exclusion of patients. Together with thyroid ultrasound, orbital computed tomography, serum thyroxine and TRAb, clinical symptoms were used for diagnoses. This CDR3 is 17 amino acids long. The V gene end was trimmed by 4 bases and the J gene end by 6 bases; junction bases not matched to a gene: 13. Germline lookup yields CDR1 LGHDT and CDR2 YNNKEL (reference sequence). Amplification targeted TCR beta CDR3 regions from RNA transcripts. TCR CDR3 underwent first-round RT-PCR with the HTBI primer set. MiXCR, run by TCRdb on the multiplex PCR reads, gives a single entry per CDR3 protein. The sample has under 250,000 distinct CDR3 sequences; less than 20% are singletons.

This rearrangement joins TRBV3-1 to TRBJ2-1; 9 bases agree with TRBD2. The origin of this receptor is a woman aged 50 to 60 with Graves' hyperthyroidism. Sequencing was done on a sample of blood. The CDR3 DNA sequence: TGTGCCAGCAGCCTAAGTCCTTCTCGCGGGAGGGCCAATGAGCAGTTCTTC. Its translation: CASSLSPSRGRANEQFF.